This TCR beta chain is from a study of chemoradiotherapy in HPV16-positive cancers (dated 2022 in TCRdb). General notes on the study: Using functional T-cell assays on cells from a couple of HPV16-positive patients, the researchers defined candidate HPV-specific T-cell clones and common TCR motifs. Whether T-cell immunity against the HPV oncoproteins E6 and E7 changes during chemoradiotherapy and whether survival is affected by this immunity were examined in the study. Next, the candidate HPV-specific TCRs and motifs were followed in TCR repertoires from more than 70 patients with HPV-related cancers.

Repertoires were sampled multiple times during chemoradiotherapy, which allowed clonal expansion in the tumor microenvironment to be followed. Including the terminal cysteine and phenylalanine, the CDR3 comprises 15 residues. Just CDR3 DNA is preserved here, 45 bases in frame from base 1. V gives up 11 bases and J gives up 7 bases, and the segment between their germline ends measures 24 bases. Taken from the germline V gene (reference sequence), the CDR1 and CDR2 loops are LNHDA and SQIVND. The library was built by means of the immunoSEQ multiplex PCR assay. The source is immuneACCESS, and TCRdb retained only in-frame sequences with V and J called. Part of the clones is not carried over; for the studies checked, unresolved V genes explain less than half of this, and the remainder is unexplained. This sample gives 65,000 to 80,000 clones in total; about nine tenths of them show up just once. The top ten hold roughly 4.2% of the sample.

What the work shows at the level of the full study, not this receptor alone: Expansion of candidate HPV-specific clones and E7-related TCR motifs was observed in the tumor microenvironment during treatment, whereas no such expansion was observed for non-HPV-specific T cells. The survival association was reported for HPV16-positive patients, and the functional definition of HPV-specific T cells was derived from only two HPV16-positive patients. Improved recurrence-free survival in HPV16-positive patients was associated with expansion of HPV-responsive T cells during chemoradiotherapy.

A word on this clone: It lacks a known antigen. No much larger clone is present one base from it, and per-base qualities are unavailable.

The sequences come from blood, collected from a patient who underwent chemoradiotherapy. The chain is made from TRBV19 and TRBJ1-5; no D segment can be confidently identified. This clonotype originated in a human donor with HPV-associated anogenital cancer. The nucleotides are TGTGCCGGTGGGGTGGGAGGACGGGGTAGCCAGCCCCAGCATTTT. Translation gives CAGGVGGRGSQPQHF.